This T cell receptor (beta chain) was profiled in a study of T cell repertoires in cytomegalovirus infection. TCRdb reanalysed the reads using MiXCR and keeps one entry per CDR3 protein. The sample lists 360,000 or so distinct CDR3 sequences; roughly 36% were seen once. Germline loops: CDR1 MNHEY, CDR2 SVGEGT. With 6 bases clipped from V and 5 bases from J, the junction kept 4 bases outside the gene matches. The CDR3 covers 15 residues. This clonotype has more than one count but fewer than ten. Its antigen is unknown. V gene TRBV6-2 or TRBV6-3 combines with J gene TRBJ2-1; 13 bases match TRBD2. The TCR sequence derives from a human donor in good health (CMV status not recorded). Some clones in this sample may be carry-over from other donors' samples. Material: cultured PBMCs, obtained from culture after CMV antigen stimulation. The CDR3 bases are TGTGCCAGCAGGACTAGCGGGAGGTCTCACAATGAGCAGTTCTTC. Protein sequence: CASRTSGRSHNEQFF.